This T cell receptor (beta chain) comes out of a study of molecular identifiers for immune sequencing clone quantification. This clonotype was observed many times. Its specificity is unknown. The V and J ends lost 1 base and 7 bases, in that order; junction bases with no gene match: 7. Germline lookup yields CDR1 SGHDN and CDR2 FVKESK. The CDR3 loop spans 15 amino acids. Study-wide findings and caveats: The study found clones above 20 RNA copies held over 97% of effector molecules and under 1% in naive cells.

As CD8+CD4-CCR7+CD45RA+ cells, naive CD8 T cells were sorted. TCRdb independently ran MiXCR on the PCR reads; one entry per CDR3 protein. The top ten clones hold around 1.4% of a sample with 50,000 to 75,000 distinct CDR3 sequences, over 15% of them seen once. The chain recombines TRBV14 with TRBJ2-1, with TRBD1 identical over 7 bases. This clonotype originated in a human donor in good health. Some libraries in this study had Jurkat cell RNA spiked in. Sequenced: naive CD8+ T cells from blood, with Jurkat cell RNA spiked in. Subset given: FACS-sorted CD8+CD4-CCR7+CD45RA+ naive T cells. The CDR3 sequence is CASSQAGGRGNEQFF. CDR3 in DNA: TGTGCCAGCAGCCAAGCAGGGGGTCGAGGTAATGAGCAGTTCTTC.